This TCR beta chain originates from a study of blood T cell repertoires in COVID-19. For the study at large: The United States, Italy and Spain were the sources of the acute and convalescent COVID-19 samples. Sources were T cells, B-cell-depleted T cells, or PBMCs; the material itself was cDNA or gDNA.

Enrollment of patients from Seattle took place during active infection, with longitudinal follow-up. Study processing details: Estimated nucleated cell counts came from reference gene primer amplification. Assay: immunoSEQ multiplex PCR; the TCRdb copy retains only in-frame clones and omits some. The V and J calls and clone size were taken over from that table, and D and trimming were inferred from the DNA. The sample shows fewer than 200,000 clones, roughly 80% of them seen only once. V lost 0 bases to trimming and J lost 2 bases, with 12 bases between them. This CDR3 region has 15 residues. Germline CDR1 is SGHRS and CDR2 is YFSETQ.

This clonotype was sampled from a woman of 80 years or more with COVID-19, enrolled during active disease. Sequencing used peripheral blood. This sequence joins TRBV5-1 and TRBJ2-7; D might be TRBD2 (6 bases). The CDR3 DNA sequence: TGCGCCAGCAGCTTGGTCCGGGGGTACACCTACGAGCAGTACTTC. Residues: CASSLVRGYTYEQYF.